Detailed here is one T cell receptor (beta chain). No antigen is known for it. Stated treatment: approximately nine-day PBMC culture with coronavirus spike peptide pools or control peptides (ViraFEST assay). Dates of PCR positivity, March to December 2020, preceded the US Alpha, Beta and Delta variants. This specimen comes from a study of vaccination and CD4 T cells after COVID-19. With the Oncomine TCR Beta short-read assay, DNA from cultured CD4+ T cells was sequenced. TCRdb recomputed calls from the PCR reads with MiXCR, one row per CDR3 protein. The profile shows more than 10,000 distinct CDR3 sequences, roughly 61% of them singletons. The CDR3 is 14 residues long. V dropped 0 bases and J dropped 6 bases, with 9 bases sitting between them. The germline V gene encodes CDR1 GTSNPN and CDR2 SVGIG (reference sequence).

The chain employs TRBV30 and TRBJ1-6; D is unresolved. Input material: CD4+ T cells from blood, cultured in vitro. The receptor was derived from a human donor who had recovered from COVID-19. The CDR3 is CAWSVSDFNSPLHF. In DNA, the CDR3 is TGTGCCTGGAGTGTGTCTGACTTTAATTCACCCCTCCACTTT.